This T cell receptor (beta chain) was observed in a study of STAT5B mutations in CD4+ large granular lymphocyte leukemia. CDR1 is KGHSH and CDR2 is LQKENI in the germline V gene. This CDR3 contains 16 residues. J was trimmed by 4 bases and V by 3 bases; bases with no gene match: 2. Method: immunoSEQ multiplex PCR; TCRdb's copy keeps in-frame clones and lacks some. The data show 30,000 to 40,000 clones, with roughly 76% seen just once and roughly 2.3% held by the top ten. The receptor comes from a human donor in good health. The chain recombines TRBV18 with TRBJ2-4; the match to TRBD2 covers 14 bases. The sample was CD4+ T cells from blood buffy coats. This chain's CDR3 is CASSPGTSGRKNIQYF. The CDR3 DNA is TGTGCCAGCTCACCCGGGACTAGCGGGAGAAAAAACATTCAGTACTTC.